The rows below give T cell receptor beta chains drawn from one sample of a study of blood T cell repertoires in COVID-19. The repertoire was sequenced with immunoSEQ multiplex PCR; TCRdb's copy has only in-frame clones and lacks some. This sample yields about 250,000 clones, of which approximately 84% are seen a single time; roughly 1.7% belongs to the top ten. The sequenced sample was PBMCs or T cells enriched from blood (not recorded which). Receptors were obtained from a man aged 35 to 55 who had recovered from COVID-19. The conserved cysteine and the conserved F or W are not part of the CDR3 here. A D gene is named only where the DNA matches it firmly. Size tells how often a clone was seen (once, few, many) or the class of an expanded clone, and some rows leave it out.

d_gene,abundance,v_gene,CDR3aa
.,.,TRBV2,ASSGGLYNEQF
TRBD1,.,TRBV18,ASSPPTGGSGNTIY
.,.,TRBV10-2,ASSSSAVGAQPQH
.,.,TRBV19,ASSPRSQPQH
TRBD2,.,TRBV5-1,ASSWRLAGGQETQY
TRBD1,.,TRBV10-3,AISEFGQVNSGNTIY
TRBD1,.,TRBV9,ASSADRGSEKLF
.,.,TRBV18,ASSPSGARNEQY
TRBD2,once,TRBV27,ASSLLRLAGHEQY
TRBD1,.,TRBV5-1,ASSLAGTGGYSGNTIY
.,once,TRBV27,ASTEGERTGELF
.,.,TRBV2,ASAGLPPHEQY
.,few,TRBV29-1,SVEDGQDEKLF
TRBD1,.,TRBV5-1,ASSLAQSRDRDEKLF
.,.,TRBV27,ASKTPTGATNEKLF
TRBD1,.,TRBV10-3,AISSGTGDPYTEAF
.,once,TRBV7-9,ASSTGGTYEQY
TRBD2,.,TRBV28,ASSIAGADTQY